These 24 T cell receptor beta chains were sequenced from one sample in a study of blood T cell repertoires in COVID-19. The method was immunoSEQ multiplex PCR; TCRdb's version includes in-frame clones alone and lacks a portion of them. This table has approximately 200,000 clones, around 80% appearing once. The material sequenced was peripheral blood. These receptor sequences come from a woman of 80 years or more with COVID-19, enrolled during active disease.

The chain links TRBV7-9 to TRBJ2-3; 7 nucleotides agree with TRBD1. Germline-derived CDR1 and CDR2 are SEHNR and FQNEAQ (reference sequence). V shed 4 bases and J 0 bases; nucleotides not matched to a gene: 4. There are 15 residues in the CDR3. The CDR3 nucleotides are TGTGCCAGCAGCTGGGGACAGTTTAGCACAGATACGCAGTATTTT. Protein product: CASSWGQFSTDTQYF.

The rearrangement uses TRBV7-2 and TRBJ1-2; D gene ambiguous. Germline V gene sequence: CDR1 SGHTA, CDR2 FQGNSA. The length of the CDR3 is 16 residues. Deletions cut 1 base from V and 1 base from J, with 13 bases between. This CDR3 reads CASSLDGRRINYGYTF. In nucleotides, the CDR3 is TGTGCCAGCAGCTTAGACGGGCGGAGGATTAACTATGGCTACACCTTC.

Of note for this clone: A much larger clone differs by one base, so this may be a read error. This same CDR3 is encoded by further DNA sequences in the sample. The V gene is TRBV7-9, the J gene TRBJ2-2, with TRBD2 matching over 9 bases. The V segment lost 1 base and the J segment 6 bases; nucleotides outside the gene matches: 0. The germline V gene has CDR1 SEHNR and CDR2 FQNEAQ (reference sequence). The CDR3 loop spans 14 amino acids. CDR3 nucleotides: TGTGCCAGCAGCTTAGGACTAGCGGCCGGGGAGCTGTTTTTT. Translated: CASSLGLAAGELFF.

The chain joins TRBV3-1 (or the pseudogene TRBV3-2) to TRBJ2-1, with 7 bases lining up with TRBD1. The CDR3 contains 17 residues. The ends lost 1 base at V and 2 bases at J; junction bases unmatched: 8. The germline gives CDR1 LGHDT, CDR2 YNNKEL (reference sequence). The CDR3 loop is CASSQGLGTETYNEQFF. The DNA for the CDR3 is TGTGCCAGCAGCCAAGGGTTAGGGACAGAGACCTACAATGAGCAGTTCTTC.

J is TRBJ2-7 and V is TRBV2; 11 nucleotides agree with TRBD2. Germline V CDR1 and CDR2: SNHLY, FYNNEI. This CDR3 is 15 amino acids long. The V gene end was trimmed by 0 bases and the J gene end by 4 bases; junction bases not matched to a gene: 2. CDR3: CASSEARTSGYEQYF. In DNA form, the CDR3 reads TGTGCCAGCAGTGAAGCAAGGACTAGCGGGTACGAGCAGTACTTC. The full variable domain, completed using reference TRBV2 and TRBJ2-7, is EPEVTQTPSHQVTQMGQEVILRCVPISNHLYFYWYRQILGQKVEFLVSFYNNEISEKSEIFDDQFSVERPDGSNFTLKIRSTKLEDSAMYFCASSEARTSGYEQYFGPGTRLTVT.

In DNA form, the CDR3 reads TGTGCCAGCAGTGAACGCCCCCAGGGTTGGATTACCTACGAGCAGTACTTC. Its translation: CASSERPQGWITYEQYF. The chain employs TRBV6-1 and TRBJ2-7; tentatively, D is TRBD1 (5 bases). This CDR3 is built from 17 residues. Between the trimmed V and J ends, which lost 2 bases and 2 bases, there was a span of 19 bases. From germline, CDR1 is MNHNS and CDR2 SASEGT.

This chain uses TRBV7-2 with TRBJ1-6; D might be TRBD1 (5 bases). Germline values: CDR1 SGHTA, CDR2 FQGNSA. The CDR3 length is 16 residues. Trimming took off 2 bases at V and 3 bases at J, with 11 bases between the two ends. The CDR3 sequence is CASSLRGVLYNSPLHF. CDR3 DNA sequence: TGTGCCAGCAGCTTACGGGGGGTTCTCTATAATTCACCCCTCCACTTT.

The rearrangement links TRBV15 to TRBJ2-7, with 8 bases that match TRBD2. Germline V CDR1 and CDR2: LNHNV, YYDKDF (reference sequence). V dropped 1 base and J dropped 7; count of bases not matched to a gene: 12. The CDR3 runs 16 residues. CDR3: CATSRGGAGAPREQYF. The CDR3 nucleotides read TGTGCCACCAGCAGAGGGGGAGCGGGAGCGCCAAGGGAGCAGTACTTC.

CDR3 sequence: CASSLRQDTGELFF. CDR3 nucleotide sequence: TGTGCCAGCAGTTTAAGACAGGACACCGGGGAGCTGTTTTTT. The chain employs TRBV28 and TRBJ2-2; D is possibly TRBD1 (6 bases). The CDR3 is 14 residues long. Trimming pared 2 bases from V and 3 bases from J, leaving 7 bases between. CDR1 is MDHEN, CDR2 SYDVKM, per germline.

The rearrangement joins TRBV6-5 to TRBJ2-7, with 9 bases that match TRBD2. The CDR3 has 14 amino acids. J was trimmed by 6 bases and V by 8 bases; bases with no gene match: 11. Germline assignment: CDR1 MNHEY and CDR2 SVGAGI. CDR3 bases: TGTGCCAGCGGCCCGATTTCGACTAGCGGCGAGCAGTACTTC. This gives the protein CASGPISTSGEQYF.

The gene calls are TRBV7-6 and TRBJ1-5; 8 bases agree with TRBD1. Losses at the gene ends were 1 base for V and 3 bases for J; bases not matched to a gene: 2. The germline V gene has CDR1 SGHVS and CDR2 FNYEAQ. The CDR3 runs to 15 residues. CDR3 coding DNA: TGTGCCAGCAGCTTAGGGACAGGGACCAATCAGCCCCAGCATTTT. Its translation: CASSLGTGTNQPQHF.

Only a few counts were recorded for this clone. The chain carries TRBV2 and TRBJ2-1; 7 bases line up with TRBD2. The V segment lost 7 bases and the J segment 0 bases; nucleotides outside the gene matches: 6. This CDR3 spans 15 amino acids. CDR1 and CDR2 from the germline V gene are SNHLY and FYNNEI. The CDR3 region is CASNPSGSSYNEQFF. CDR3 DNA: TGTGCCAGCAACCCTAGCGGTTCCTCCTACAATGAGCAGTTCTTC.

V and J are TRBV4-1 and TRBJ2-1; 9 positions agree with TRBD2. V dropped 5 bases and J dropped 6; count of bases not matched to a gene: 8. The length of the CDR3 is 15 residues. Germline V lookup: CDR1 MGHRA, CDR2 YSYEKL. DNA of the CDR3: TGCGCCAGCAGCGTCTTAGCGGGAGAGGGCAATGAGCAGTTCTTC. This sequence encodes CASSVLAGEGNEQFF.

The J gene is TRBJ2-3, the V gene TRBV9; 7 bases align to TRBD2. Looked up from germline, CDR1 is SGDLS and CDR2 is YYNGEE. V shed 4 bases, J shed 4 bases, and the junction held 3 bases outside the gene matches. The CDR3 covers 13 residues. The DNA of the CDR3 is TGTGCCAGCAGCTCCAGCGGGGCAGATACGCAGTATTTT. Protein: CASSSSGADTQYF.

The chain links TRBV10-3 to TRBJ2-1; 8 bases map to TRBD2. Trimming cost V 3 bases and J 7 bases; bases outside gene matches: 14. CDR1 ENHRY and CDR2 SYGVKD come from the germline V gene. This CDR3 spans 17 amino acids. The DNA for the CDR3 is TGTGCCATCAGTGAAGAAGTCAAAGCGGGGGTACCTAATGAGCAGTTCTTC. It translates to CAISEEVKAGVPNEQFF.

The V and J genes are TRBV6-2 or TRBV6-3 and TRBJ2-2, with D possibly matching TRBD2 (5 bases). CDR3 length: 15 amino acids. Germline assignment: CDR1 MNHEY and CDR2 SVGEGT. Trimming removed 5 bases at V and 7 bases at J, with 17 bases between. The CDR3 DNA reads TGTGCCAGCAGTCAGGACTTTTGGATCAGCGGGGAGCTGTTTTTT. Its protein is CASSQDFWISGELFF.

The V call is TRBV21-1, the J call TRBJ2-5; no check of the table's D call, TRBD2, against the DNA was made. TRBV21-1 is described as a pseudogene. The CDR3 spans 19 residues. CDR3 residues: CASSKSAGLAGGQRETQYF. The DNA of the CDR3 is TGTGCCAGCAGCAAAAGTGCCGGACTAGCGGGGGGGCAGCGGGAGACCCAGTACTTC.

The CDR3 DNA follows: TGTGCCAGCAGCTTGGTATGGCTGGTAGCCAAAAACATTCAGTACTTC. Translated: CASSLVWLVAKNIQYF. The V and J genes are TRBV5-8 and TRBJ2-4; D is unclear. With 0 bases removed from V and 0 bases from J, the gap between germline ends came to 10 bases. The germline V gene has CDR1 SGHTS and CDR2 YDEGEE. The CDR3 is 16 residues long.

The rearrangement joins TRBV6-5 to TRBJ2-7, with 11 bases lining up with TRBD1. Germline V lookup: CDR1 MNHEY, CDR2 SVGAGI. There are 15 residues in the CDR3. V lost 6 bases to trimming and J lost 3 bases; unmatched junction nucleotides: 7. Written as DNA, the CDR3 is TGTGCCAGCAGACACCGGGACAGGGGGGACTACGAGCAGTACTTC. Amino acid sequence: CASRHRDRGDYEQYF.

V and J are TRBV5-6 and TRBJ2-7; TRBD1 matches at 7 bases. V was clipped by 7 bases and J by 2 bases; unmatched bases: 9. The germline gives CDR1 SGHDT, CDR2 YYEEEE. This CDR3 region has 14 residues. The CDR3 sequence: CASPWGTETYEQYF. The CDR3 DNA reads TGTGCCAGCCCATGGGGGACAGAGACCTACGAGCAGTACTTC.

The chain is built from TRBV5-6 and TRBJ2-4, with D possibly TRBD2 on 6 matching bases. V was pared by 2 bases and J by 5 bases, with 11 bases between. This CDR3 comprises 14 residues. The V gene's germline CDR1 is SGHDT and CDR2 YYEEEE. CDR3 nucleotide sequence: TGTGCCAGCAGCTTCCAGGGCGGGGAAAACATTCAGTACTTC. Translation gives CASSFQGGENIQYF.

The chain joins TRBV2 to TRBJ2-1, with TRBD2 identical over 11 bases. CDR3 length: 15 amino acids. Germline CDR1 is SNHLY and CDR2 is FYNNEI. V lost 7 bases to trimming and J lost 8 bases; unmatched junction nucleotides: 10. For the CDR3, the DNA is TGTGCCAGCAATCTACTAGCGGGAGTGGGGGATGAGCAGTTCTTC. It yields the protein CASNLLAGVGDEQFF.

The chain uses TRBV12-3 or TRBV12-4 and TRBJ1-1, with D hard to call. V was trimmed by 5 bases and J by 0 bases, leaving 7 bases between them. The CDR3 has 13 amino acids. The CDR3 is CASSLSLNTEAFF. The DNA for the CDR3 is TGTGCCAGCAGTCTTTCCTTGAACACTGAAGCTTTCTTT.

The chain couples TRBV29-1 to TRBJ1-2; TRBD1 might be the D (5 bases). The CDR3 has 13 residues. The V gene lost 6 bases and the J gene lost 4 bases, with 15 bases spanning the gap. The V gene's germline CDR1 is SQVTM and CDR2 ANQGSEA. CDR3 loop: CSVLLQAGYGYTF. CDR3 DNA: TGCAGCGTCCTACTACAGGCAGGCTATGGCTACACCTTC.